Listed here are 9 T cell receptor beta chains from one sample, sequenced in a study of T cells after yellow fever vaccination. MiXCR was run by TCRdb on the 5' RACE reads, yielding one entry per CDR3 protein. Of 60,000 to 85,000 distinct CDR3 sequences listed, 6.5% are singletons. Sample: CD8+ T cells sorted from PBMCs, taken approximately 40 days after the first yellow fever vaccination. These receptors were collected from a man younger than 35 who received the YFV17D yellow fever vaccine.

This clonotype came up many times. The chain carries TRBV9 and TRBJ2-1, with D perhaps given as TRBD1 or TRBD2 (5 bases each). The CDR3 length is 14 residues. Trimming cost V 0 bases and J 5 bases, with 9 bases left between them. Germline V gene lookup returns CDR1 SGDLS and CDR2 YYNGEE. CDR3 loop: CASSVVGTNNEQFF. The CDR3, as DNA: TGTGCCAGCAGCGTAGTCGGGACCAACAATGAGCAGTTCTTC.

The chain has TRBV7-9 and TRBJ2-3; the D gene is possibly TRBD2 (6 bases). Germline V lookup: CDR1 SEHNR, CDR2 FQNEAQ (reference sequence). V lost 2 bases, J lost 5 bases, and 11 bases lay in between. The CDR3 runs 14 residues. CDR3 region: CASSLRQGGDTQYF. CDR3 in DNA: TGTGCCAGCAGCTTAAGGCAGGGAGGAGATACGCAGTATTTT.

This clonotype was counted at least ten times. The V call is TRBV20-1, the J call TRBJ2-7; 7 bases match TRBD1. V shed 7 bases, J shed 5 bases, and the junction held 5 bases outside the gene matches. Germline-derived CDR1 and CDR2 are DFQATT and SNEGSKA (reference sequence). The CDR3 spans 11 residues. In DNA, the CDR3 is TGCAGTGTTCTGACAGGGAACGAGCAGTACGTC. Protein: CSVLTGNEQYV.

This clonotype was found a few times. The chain employs TRBV6-1 and TRBJ1-4; the D is unclear. Germline V gives CDR1 MNHNS, CDR2 SASEGT. Trimming removed 6 bases from V and 4 bases from J, with 9 bases in between. The CDR3 is 13 residues long. This chain's CDR3 is CASRDGINEKLFF. The DNA of the CDR3 is TGTGCCAGCAGGGACGGAATTAATGAAAAACTGTTTTTT.

This clonotype was counted ten times or more. The chain uses TRBV4-1 and TRBJ2-2; TRBD1 matches at 8 bases. Losses at the gene ends were 9 bases for V and 2 bases for J; bases not matched to a gene: 8. From germline, CDR1 is MGHRA and CDR2 YSYEKL. The CDR3 covers 15 residues. CDR3 in DNA: TGCGCCAGTAGCGGAGACAGGGGCAACACCGGGGAGCTGTTTTTT. Its protein product is CASSGDRGNTGELFF.

This clonotype was counted between two and nine times. The chain links TRBV4-2 to TRBJ2-2, with a tentative D call TRBD1 (5 bases). Trimming pared 1 base from V and 1 base from J, leaving 7 bases between. The CDR3 length is 15 residues. The germline gives CDR1 LGHNA, CDR2 YNFKEQ. CDR3 bases: TGTGCCAGCAGCCAAGGGCAGGGGAACACCGGGGAGCTGTTTTTT. This translates into CASSQGQGNTGELFF.

On this clonotype: This sequence may be a read error, since a much larger clone differs from it by one base. The J gene is TRBJ2-5, the V gene TRBV2, with 10 bases lining up with TRBD2. The CDR3 runs to 16 residues. Germline values: CDR1 SNHLY, CDR2 FYNNEI. Unmatched junction bases numbered 13, after V lost 7 bases and J lost 5 bases. This CDR3 reads CASIGLAGVGHETQYF. The CDR3 DNA reads TGTGCCAGCATTGGCCTAGCGGGGGTAGGCCATGAGACCCAGTACTTC.

The chain is built from TRBV7-2 and TRBJ2-1; perhaps TRBD1 as D (6 bases). CDR1 is SGHTA and CDR2 is FQGNSA in the germline V gene. The CDR3 length is 15 residues. V lost 5 bases and J lost 2, with 13 bases in between. CDR3 amino acids: CASSADSGPYNEQFF. The CDR3 DNA sequence: TGTGCCAGCAGCGCGGACAGCGGTCCCTACAATGAGCAGTTCTTC.

At least ten counts were recorded for this clonotype. V gene TRBV20-1 combines with J gene TRBJ2-5, with 9 nucleotides matching TRBD2. This CDR3 has 14 amino acids. Germline assignment: CDR1 DFQATT and CDR2 SNEGSKA (reference sequence). V gave up 3 bases and J gave up 5 bases; unmatched junction bases: 7. The CDR3 nucleotides read TGCAGTGCTAGTGTACTAGCGGGCGAGGAGACCCAGTACTTC. The encoded protein is CSASVLAGEETQYF.